The next 16 T cell receptor beta chains were all read from a single sample in a study of blood T cell repertoires in COVID-19. Assay used: immunoSEQ multiplex PCR; TCRdb lists only in-frame clones, some missing. Among roughly 200,000 clones listed, more than 70% were seen once. The sample taken for sequencing was peripheral blood. These receptors all stem from a woman in her fifties or sixties with acute or convalescent COVID-19.

The chain combines TRBV10-2 with TRBJ1-1; 8 bases are a match to TRBD1. After removal of 2 bases from V and 4 bases from J, the junction contained 6 bases not matched to a gene. The CDR3 spans 15 residues. The germline gives CDR1 WSHSY, CDR2 SAAADI. For the CDR3, the DNA is TGCGCCAGCAGTGAGGCCAGGGGGCCGGGCACTGAAGCTTTCTTT. Translated, it gives CASSEARGPGTEAFF.

On this clone itself: In the same sample, other DNA sequences code for this CDR3. The chain has TRBV12-5 and TRBJ2-1, with 11 positions matching TRBD2. The CDR3 length is 15 residues. The V gene's germline CDR1 is LGHNT and CDR2 FRNRAP. J gave up 4 bases and V 1 base, and 0 bases lay outside the gene matches. The CDR3 here is CASGLGLAGYNEQFF. Here the CDR3 DNA reads TGTGCTAGTGGTTTGGGACTAGCGGGATACAATGAGCAGTTCTTC.

The rearrangement joins TRBV19 to TRBJ1-2; D unresolved. Germline V CDR1 and CDR2: LNHDA, SQIVND (reference sequence). The length of the CDR3 is 12 residues. Trimming left V 1 base short and J 8 bases short, with 8 bases between. The CDR3 DNA follows: TGTGCCAGTAGTATAGGGCGAGGCGGCTACACCTTC. Its translation: CASSIGRGGYTF.

This chain connects TRBV4-1 to TRBJ1-5; D may be TRBD1 (6 bases). The CDR3 is 15 amino acids. From germline, CDR1 is MGHRA and CDR2 YSYEKL. V lost 0 bases to trimming and J lost 3 bases, with 9 bases between them. CDR3 loop: CASSQEGGINQPQHF. CDR3 DNA: TGCGCCAGCAGCCAAGAAGGGGGAATCAATCAGCCCCAGCATTTT.

The rearrangement joins TRBV19 to TRBJ2-2; 7 bases are shared with TRBD2. Germline V gene sequence: CDR1 LNHDA, CDR2 SQIVND (reference sequence). This CDR3 has 15 residues. The trim removed 3 bases at V and 7 bases at J, leaving 8 bases unmatched. DNA of the CDR3: TGTGCCAGTAGTATCCGACTAGCCCTAGGCGGGGAGCTGTTTTTT. Translated: CASSIRLALGGELFF.

This chain uses TRBV12-5 with TRBJ1-6; unclear D gene. This CDR3 is 13 amino acids long. With 6 bases removed from V and 12 bases from J, the gap between germline ends came to 15 bases. Per the germline V gene, CDR1 is LGHNT and CDR2 is FRNRAP. The DNA for the CDR3 is TGTGCTAGTGGACGACGGGAAGATGGACCCCTCCACTTT. Protein sequence: CASGRREDGPLHF.

The chain couples TRBV3-1 (or the pseudogene TRBV3-2) to TRBJ2-5, with D unresolved. The CDR3 sequence is 13 residues long. Germline V CDR1 and CDR2: LGHDT, YNNKEL (reference sequence). The V end lost 0 bases, the J end lost 5 bases, and 7 bases lay between the germline ends. Here the CDR3 DNA reads TGTGCCAGCAGCCAAGAGGTGCGGGAGACCCAGTACTTC. Encoded protein: CASSQEVRETQYF.

CDR3 coding DNA: TGTGCCACCTATCCCCTGGACAGAATGAACACTGAAGCTTTCTTT. This gives the protein CATYPLDRMNTEAFF. The chain couples TRBV7-4 to TRBJ1-1; tentatively, D is TRBD1 (6 bases). Germline values: CDR1 SGHVT, CDR2 SQSDAQ. CDR3 length: 15 amino acids. The ends were cut back, 10 bases at V and 0 bases at J, with 18 bases in the middle. Full variable domain (missing parts from reference TRBV7-4 and TRBJ1-1): GAGVSQSPRYKVAKRGRDVALRCDSISGHVTLYWYRQTLGQGSEVLTYSQSDAQRDKSGRPSGRFSAERPERSVSTLKIQRTEQGDSAVYLCATYPLDRMNTEAFFGQGTRLTVV.

This clone has only a few counts. The gene calls are TRBV6-5 and TRBJ1-4; 8 bases agree with TRBD1. V gave up 5 bases and J gave up 7 bases; unmatched junction bases: 6. There are 14 residues in the CDR3. CDR1 and CDR2 from the germline V gene are MNHEY and SVGAGI. The CDR3 sequence: CASSKGQEGEKLFF. CDR3 nucleotide sequence: TGTGCCAGCAGTAAGGGACAGGAAGGTGAAAAACTGTTTTTT.

The rearrangement joins TRBV30 to TRBJ2-3, with a tentative D call TRBD2 (5 bases). The ends were cut back, 3 bases at V and 9 bases at J, with 16 bases in the middle. The germline V gene has CDR1 GTSNPN and CDR2 SVGIG (reference sequence). The CDR3 totals 13 residues. Here the CDR3 reads CAWSRWESATQYF. As DNA, the CDR3 is TGTGCCTGGAGCAGGTGGGAGAGTGCCACGCAGTATTTT.

This clone appeared a single time. The V gene is TRBV6-5, the J gene TRBJ1-2; D possibly corresponds to TRBD1 (6 bases). Trimming shortened V by 8 bases and J by 6 bases, and 16 bases separated the two germline ends. CDR3 length: 13 amino acids. Germline values: CDR1 MNHEY, CDR2 SVGAGI. The CDR3 spells CASRIRGADGYTF. Written as DNA, the CDR3 is TGTGCCAGCCGAATCCGGGGGGCGGATGGCTACACCTTC.

The chain carries TRBV5-4 and TRBJ1-2; 7 nucleotides agree with TRBD1. Germline loops: CDR1 SGHNT, CDR2 YYREEE (reference sequence). V dropped 2 bases and J dropped 4; count of bases not matched to a gene: 8. The length of the CDR3 is 15 residues. CDR3 sequence (DNA): TGTGCCAGCAGCTTCCAGGGGGAGTTCGGCTATGGCTACACCTTC. This translates into CASSFQGEFGYGYTF.

J is TRBJ1-3 and V is TRBV3-1 (or the pseudogene TRBV3-2); 8 bases map to TRBD1. CDR3 length equals 15 residues. The V segment lost 4 bases and the J segment 0 bases; nucleotides outside the gene matches: 2. CDR1 and CDR2 from the germline V gene are LGHDT and YNNKEL (reference sequence). The CDR3 coding sequence is TGTGCCAGCAGCCTAGGGACAGGCTCTGGAAACACCATATATTTT. It codes for CASSLGTGSGNTIYF.

The chain couples TRBV5-1 to TRBJ2-5; 11 nucleotides line up with TRBD2. The V gene's germline CDR1 is SGHRS and CDR2 YFSETQ. The J segment lost 5 bases and the V segment lost 2 bases, leaving 11 bases of the junction unmatched. This CDR3 comprises 17 residues. The CDR3 nucleotides read TGCGCCAGCAGCTTATGGATAGCGGGAGGGCCAGAGGAGACCCAGTACTTC. Its translation: CASSLWIAGGPEETQYF. The whole variable domain, remainder taken from reference TRBV5-1 and TRBJ2-5, is KAGVTQTPRYLIKTRGQQVTLSCSPISGHRSVSWYQQTPGQGLQFLFEYFSETQRNKGNFPGRFSGRQFSNSRSEMNVSTLELGDSALYLCASSLWIAGGPEETQYFGPGTRLLVL.

V is TRBV10-2 and J is TRBJ2-3, with TRBD2 identical over 9 bases. The CDR3 spans 16 residues. The V gene end was trimmed by 4 bases and the J gene end by 7 bases; junction bases not matched to a gene: 12. Germline assignment: CDR1 WSHSY and CDR2 SAAADI. The CDR3 region has the DNA TGCGCCAGCAGTGCTCAGCGGGAGGAGGGCGGGAATACGCAGTATTTT. Residues: CASSAQREEGGNTQYF.

The CDR3 DNA sequence: TGTGCCAGCAGTACCTCAGGGGAGCAGCCCCAGCATTTT. Translation gives CASSTSGEQPQHF. The chain recombines TRBV12-3 or TRBV12-4 with TRBJ1-5, with a possible D match to TRBD1 (6 bases). The CDR3 extends over 13 amino acids. The V gene lost 5 bases and the J gene lost 7 bases, with 12 bases spanning the gap.